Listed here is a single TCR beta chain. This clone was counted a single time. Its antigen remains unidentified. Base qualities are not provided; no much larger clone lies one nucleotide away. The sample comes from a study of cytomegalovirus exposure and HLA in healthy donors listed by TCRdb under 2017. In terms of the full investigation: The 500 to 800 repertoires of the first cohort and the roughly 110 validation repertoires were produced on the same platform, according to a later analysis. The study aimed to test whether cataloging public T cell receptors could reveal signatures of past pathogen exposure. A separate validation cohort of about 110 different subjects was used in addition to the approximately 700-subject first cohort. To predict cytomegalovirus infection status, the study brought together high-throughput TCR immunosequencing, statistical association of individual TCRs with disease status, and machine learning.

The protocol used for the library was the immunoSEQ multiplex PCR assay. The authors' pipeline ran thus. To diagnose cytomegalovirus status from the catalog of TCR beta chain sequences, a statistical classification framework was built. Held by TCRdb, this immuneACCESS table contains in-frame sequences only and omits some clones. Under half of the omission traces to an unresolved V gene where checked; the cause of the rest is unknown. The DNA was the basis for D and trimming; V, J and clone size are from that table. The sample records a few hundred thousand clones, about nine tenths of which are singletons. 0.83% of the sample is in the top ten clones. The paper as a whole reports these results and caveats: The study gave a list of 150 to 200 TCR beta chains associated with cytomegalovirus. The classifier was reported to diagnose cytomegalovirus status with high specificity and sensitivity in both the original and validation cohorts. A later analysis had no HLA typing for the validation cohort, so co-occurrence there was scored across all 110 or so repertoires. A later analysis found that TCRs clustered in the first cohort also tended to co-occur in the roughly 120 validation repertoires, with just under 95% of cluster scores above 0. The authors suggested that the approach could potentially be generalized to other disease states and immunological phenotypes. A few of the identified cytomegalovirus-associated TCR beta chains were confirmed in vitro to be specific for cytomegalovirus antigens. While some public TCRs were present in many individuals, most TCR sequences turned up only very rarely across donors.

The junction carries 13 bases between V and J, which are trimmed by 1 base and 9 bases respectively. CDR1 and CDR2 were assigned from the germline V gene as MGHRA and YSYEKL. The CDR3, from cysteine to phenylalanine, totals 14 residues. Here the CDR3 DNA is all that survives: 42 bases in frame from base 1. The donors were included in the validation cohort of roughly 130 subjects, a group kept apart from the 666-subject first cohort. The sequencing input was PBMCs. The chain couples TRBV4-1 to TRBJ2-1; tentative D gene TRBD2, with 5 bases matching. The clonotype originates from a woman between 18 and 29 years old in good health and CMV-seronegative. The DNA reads TGCGCCAGCAGCCAAGGGACTCTGGCGGGTGAGCAGTTCTTC. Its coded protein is CASSQGTLAGEQFF.